The entry that follows covers one TCR beta chain sequence. Antigen: not known. This specimen comes from a study of T cell responses to AZD1222 COVID-19 vaccine. The germline V gene encodes CDR1 SEHNR and CDR2 FQNEAQ (reference sequence). The CDR3 is 14 residues long. Trimming removed 5 bases at V and 3 bases at J, with 14 bases between. Sequencing was performed with immunoSEQ multiplex PCR; in TCRdb, only in-frame clones are kept and a portion is missing. The table includes 90,000 to 100,000 clones, more than 85% detected once. Regarding the study as a whole: Baseline seropositivity occurred in only a handful of AZD1222 recipients.

The V and J genes are TRBV7-9 and TRBJ2-7, with D possibly TRBD2 on 5 matching bases. The sequence was obtained from an adult in good health. The source was peripheral blood, collected on day 0 of AZD1222 vaccination. The CDR3 is CASSPGGTGYEQYF. The CDR3 bases are TGTGCCAGCAGCCCCGGAGGTACGGGCTACGAGCAGTACTTC.